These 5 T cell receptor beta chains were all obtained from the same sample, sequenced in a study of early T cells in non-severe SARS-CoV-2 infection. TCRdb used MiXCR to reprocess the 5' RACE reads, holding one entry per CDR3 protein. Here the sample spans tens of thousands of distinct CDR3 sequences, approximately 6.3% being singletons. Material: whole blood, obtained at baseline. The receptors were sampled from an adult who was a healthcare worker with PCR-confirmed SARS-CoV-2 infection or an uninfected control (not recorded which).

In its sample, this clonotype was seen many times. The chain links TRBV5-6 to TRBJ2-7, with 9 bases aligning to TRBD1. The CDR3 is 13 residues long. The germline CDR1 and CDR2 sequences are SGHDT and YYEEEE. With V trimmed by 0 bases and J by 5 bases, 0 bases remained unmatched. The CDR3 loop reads CASSLDRGHEQYF. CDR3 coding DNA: TGTGCCAGCAGCTTGGACAGGGGGCACGAGCAGTACTTC.

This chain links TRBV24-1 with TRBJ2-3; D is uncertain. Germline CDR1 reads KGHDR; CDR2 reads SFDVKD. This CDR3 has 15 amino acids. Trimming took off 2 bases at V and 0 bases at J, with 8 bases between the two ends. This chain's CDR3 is CATSDSLTSTDTQYF. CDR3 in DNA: TGTGCCACCAGTGATTCCTTGACCAGCACAGATACGCAGTATTTT.

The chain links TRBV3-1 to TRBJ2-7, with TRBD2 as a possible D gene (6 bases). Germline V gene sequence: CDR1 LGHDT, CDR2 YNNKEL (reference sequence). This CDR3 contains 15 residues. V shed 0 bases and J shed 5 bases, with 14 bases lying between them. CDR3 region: CASSQDRAGGDEQYF. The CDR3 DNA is TGTGCCAGCAGCCAAGATCGGGCAGGAGGGGACGAGCAGTACTTC.

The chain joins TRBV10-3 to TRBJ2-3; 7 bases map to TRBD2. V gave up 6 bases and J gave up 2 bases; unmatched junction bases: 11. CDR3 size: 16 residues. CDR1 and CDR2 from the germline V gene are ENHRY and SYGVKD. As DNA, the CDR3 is TGTGCCATCAGCGGCTTGGCGGGGGTACTCACAGATACGCAGTATTTT. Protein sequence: CAISGLAGVLTDTQYF.

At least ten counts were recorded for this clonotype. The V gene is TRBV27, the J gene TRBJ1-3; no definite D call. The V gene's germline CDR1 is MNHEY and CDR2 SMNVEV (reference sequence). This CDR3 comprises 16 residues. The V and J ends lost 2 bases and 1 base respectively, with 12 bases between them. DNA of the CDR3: TGTGCCAGCAGTTTAACACATCCCCGGTCTGGAAACACCATATATTTT. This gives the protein CASSLTHPRSGNTIYF.